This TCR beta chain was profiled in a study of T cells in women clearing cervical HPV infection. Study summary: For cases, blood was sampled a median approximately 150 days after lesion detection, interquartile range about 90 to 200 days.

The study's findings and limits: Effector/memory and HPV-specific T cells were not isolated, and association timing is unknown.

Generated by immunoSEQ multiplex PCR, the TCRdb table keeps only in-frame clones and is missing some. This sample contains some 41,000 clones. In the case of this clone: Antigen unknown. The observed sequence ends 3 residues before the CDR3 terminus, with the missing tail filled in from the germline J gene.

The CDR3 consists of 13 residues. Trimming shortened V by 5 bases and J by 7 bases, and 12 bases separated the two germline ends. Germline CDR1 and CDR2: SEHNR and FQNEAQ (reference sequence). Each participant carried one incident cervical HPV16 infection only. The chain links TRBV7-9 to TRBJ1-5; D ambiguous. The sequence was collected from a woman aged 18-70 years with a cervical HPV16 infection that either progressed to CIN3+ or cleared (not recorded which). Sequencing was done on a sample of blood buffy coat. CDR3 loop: CASSPDGEQPQHF. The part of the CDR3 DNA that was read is TGTGCCAGCAGCCCTGACGGGGAACAGCCC.